The next 18 T cell receptor beta chains were all read from a single sample in a study of PD-L1 blockade in urothelial cancer. Clones were sequenced by immunoSEQ multiplex PCR, and TCRdb holds only the in-frame ones, with some missing. The sample yields about 35,000 clones, around 82% seen once. This sample's time point: pretreatment peripheral blood. The specimen comprised PBMCs, sampled around atezolizumab (anti-PD-L1) treatment. These receptors were obtained from a man aged 55-75 years with urothelial cancer.

The rearrangement links TRBV5-1 to TRBJ2-7, with D possibly TRBD2 on 5 matching bases. The CDR3 is 16 residues long. Germline CDR1 reads SGHRS; CDR2 reads YFSETQ. The V and J ends lost 0 bases and 3 bases respectively, with 16 bases between them. CDR3 sequence (DNA): TGCGCCAGCAGCTTGGAGGGAACCCGAGGGAACTACGAGCAGTACTTC. Amino acids: CASSLEGTRGNYEQYF.

V usage is TRBV7-6 and J usage is TRBJ2-5; D is unresolved. CDR1 is SGHVS, CDR2 FNYEAQ, per germline. The V and J ends lost 4 bases and 2 bases respectively, with 2 bases between them. The CDR3 is made up of 11 amino acids. The CDR3 loop reads CASSSQETQYF. The DNA for the CDR3 is TGTGCCAGCAGCTCTCAAGAGACCCAGTACTTC.

The gene calls are TRBV18 and TRBJ2-5; D not resolved. CDR1 KGHSH and CDR2 LQKENI come from the germline V gene. The V gene lost 3 bases and the J gene lost 5 bases, with 16 bases spanning the gap. This CDR3 region has 15 residues. The CDR3 loop reads CASSPWSADGETQYF. The CDR3 DNA is TGTGCCAGCTCACCGTGGAGCGCCGACGGGGAGACCCAGTACTTC.

Note on this clone: The same CDR3 arises from other DNA sequences in this sample as well. The chain links TRBV19 to TRBJ2-3, with D possibly matching TRBD2 (5 bases). V was cut by 1 base and J by 1 base, with 15 bases left in between. Germline V gene sequence: CDR1 LNHDA, CDR2 SQIVND (reference sequence). This CDR3 spans 17 amino acids. The CDR3 coding sequence is TGTGCCAGTAGTATAGGGCTCGGGGATTTCGGCACAGATACGCAGTATTTT. Amino acids: CASSIGLGDFGTDTQYF.

The CDR3 loop is CASSFAADGSGKLFF. CDR3 nucleotides: TGTGCCAGCAGCTTCGCCGCGGATGGTAGCGGAAAACTGTTTTTT. V usage is TRBV7-6 and J usage is TRBJ1-4; D uncertain. CDR1 is SGHVS, CDR2 FNYEAQ, per germline. V was clipped by 3 bases and J by 10 bases, with 18 bases between them. The CDR3 covers 15 residues.

The V call is TRBV4-1, the J call TRBJ2-2; TRBD2 matches at 9 bases. The junction had 12 bases not matched to a gene; V was cut back by 4 bases and J by 6 bases. The CDR3 sequence is 17 residues long. Germline CDR1 is MGHRA and CDR2 is YSYEKL. CDR3 DNA sequence: TGCGCCAGCAGCCGGGGGGGCCTAGCGGGGACCGCCGGGGAGCTGTTTTTT. Its translation: CASSRGGLAGTAGELFF.

This clone occurred a few times. This chain joins TRBV27 and TRBJ1-3, with unresolved D. Germline-derived CDR1 and CDR2 are MNHEY and SMNVEV (reference sequence). The CDR3 length is 16 residues. V shed 1 base and J shed 2 bases, with 12 bases lying between them. This chain's CDR3 is CASSLFLGRPGNTIYF. As DNA, the CDR3 is TGTGCCAGCAGTTTATTTCTGGGCCGTCCTGGAAACACCATATATTTT.

The CDR3 coding sequence is TGTGCCTGGACTAGGCAGCCCTATGGCTACACCTTC. Amino acid sequence: CAWTRQPYGYTF. The chain uses TRBV30 and TRBJ1-2; D gene ambiguous. The germline V and J ends were trimmed by 4 bases and 4 bases, with 10 bases remaining between them. The V gene's germline CDR1 is GTSNPN and CDR2 SVGIG (reference sequence). This CDR3 region has 12 residues.

The V call is TRBV28, the J call TRBJ2-1; the match to TRBD1 covers 10 bases. Germline V gene data show CDR1 as MDHEN and CDR2 as SYDVKM. CDR3 length: 14 residues. J was trimmed by 8 bases and V by 2 bases; bases with no gene match: 3. The CDR3 nucleotides are TGTGCCAGCAGTTTACCCGGGACAGGGGATGAGCAGTTCTTC. It codes for CASSLPGTGDEQFF.

V gene TRBV4-1 combines with J gene TRBJ1-1; D is unclear. Deletions cut 0 bases from V and 2 bases from J, with 7 bases between. This CDR3 is built from 14 residues. Germline V gene data show CDR1 as MGHRA and CDR2 as YSYEKL. The CDR3 reads CASSQDQFNTEAFF. The CDR3 DNA follows: TGCGCCAGCAGCCAAGATCAGTTTAACACTGAAGCTTTCTTT.

The chain uses TRBV6-1 and TRBJ2-2; D ambiguous. The CDR3 consists of 12 residues. V gave up 4 bases and J gave up 4 bases, with 4 bases separating them. Germline-derived CDR1 and CDR2 are MNHNS and SASEGT. In nucleotides, the CDR3 is TGTGCCAGCAGTGCCATCACCGGGGAGCTGTTTTTT. Translated, it gives CASSAITGELFF.

The rearrangement uses TRBV30 and TRBJ1-1; tentative D call: TRBD1 (5 bases). V lost 1 base to trimming and J lost 7 bases, with 7 bases between them. Germline CDR1 GTSNPN, CDR2 SVGIG (reference sequence). The CDR3 has 11 amino acids. As DNA, the CDR3 is TGTGCCTGGAGTGGCAGGGATGAAGCTTTCTTT. Its translation: CAWSGRDEAFF. The full variable domain, with the rest looked up from reference TRBV30 and TRBJ1-1, is SQTIHQWPATLVQPVGSPLSLECTVEGTSNPNLYWYRQAAGRGLQLLFYSVGIGQISSEVPQNLSASRPQDRQFILSSKKLLLSDSGFYLCAWSGRDEAFFGQGTRLTVV.

This sequence joins TRBV7-8 and TRBJ1-1, with 7 bases fitting TRBD1. Germline loops: CDR1 SGHVS, CDR2 FQNEAQ. CDR3 length: 15 amino acids. V shed 4 bases and J 4 bases; nucleotides not matched to a gene: 9. The CDR3 here is CASSSTGAEGTEAFF. The CDR3 coding sequence is TGTGCCAGCAGCTCCACAGGGGCGGAGGGCACTGAAGCTTTCTTT.

For the CDR3, the DNA is TGTGCCAGCAGCACGGATCCTAGGACAGCAAAAACTGAAGCTTTCTTT. Translation: CASSTDPRTAKTEAFF. The chain uses TRBV27 and TRBJ1-1; maybe TRBD1 (6 bases). Looked up from germline, CDR1 is MNHEY and CDR2 is SMNVEV (reference sequence). The CDR3 runs to 16 residues. Trimming left V 6 bases short and J 5 bases short, with 22 bases between.

V is TRBV6-5 and J is TRBJ2-7; tentatively, D is TRBD1 (6 bases). This CDR3 contains 14 residues. Germline V gene sequence: CDR1 MNHEY, CDR2 SVGAGI. Trimming stripped 0 bases from V and 5 bases from J, with 11 bases between. CDR3 coding DNA: TGTGCCAGCAGTTACTCCAACAGGGACCACGAGCAGTACTTC. Its translation is CASSYSNRDHEQYF.

Only a few counts were recorded for this clone. The gene calls are TRBV4-2 and TRBJ1-4; 7 nucleotides line up with TRBD1. With 5 bases clipped from V and 3 bases from J, the junction kept 6 bases outside the gene matches. The CDR3 sequence is 15 residues long. Germline CDR1 LGHNA, CDR2 YNFKEQ. The CDR3 region has the DNA TGTGCCAGCAGCGGACGGGACAGCCCTAATGAAAAACTGTTTTTT. Encoded protein: CASSGRDSPNEKLFF.

The chain combines TRBV2 with TRBJ2-7, with D possibly TRBD1 on 6 matching bases. Germline-derived CDR1 and CDR2 are SNHLY and FYNNEI. This CDR3 has 12 amino acids. V was shortened by 4 bases and J by 3 bases, with 7 bases between the two germline ends. The CDR3 nucleotides are TGTGCCAGCAGTGCGACAGGCTACGAGCAGTACTTC. Translation gives CASSATGYEQYF. The full variable domain, its missing parts supplied by reference TRBV2 and TRBJ2-7, is EPEVTQTPSHQVTQMGQEVILRCVPISNHLYFYWYRQILGQKVEFLVSFYNNEISEKSEIFDDQFSVERPDGSNFTLKIRSTKLEDSAMYFCASSATGYEQYFGPGTRLTVT.

The V call is TRBV6-6, the J call TRBJ2-7; D may be TRBD1 (8 bases). The CDR3 totals 14 residues. CDR1 MNHNY and CDR2 SVGAGI come from the germline V gene (reference sequence). Trimming stripped 7 bases from V and 4 bases from J, with 17 bases between. The CDR3 sequence: CASTSTGEGYEQYF. CDR3 sequence (DNA): TGTGCCAGCACCTCGACAGGGGAGGGGTACGAGCAGTACTTC.